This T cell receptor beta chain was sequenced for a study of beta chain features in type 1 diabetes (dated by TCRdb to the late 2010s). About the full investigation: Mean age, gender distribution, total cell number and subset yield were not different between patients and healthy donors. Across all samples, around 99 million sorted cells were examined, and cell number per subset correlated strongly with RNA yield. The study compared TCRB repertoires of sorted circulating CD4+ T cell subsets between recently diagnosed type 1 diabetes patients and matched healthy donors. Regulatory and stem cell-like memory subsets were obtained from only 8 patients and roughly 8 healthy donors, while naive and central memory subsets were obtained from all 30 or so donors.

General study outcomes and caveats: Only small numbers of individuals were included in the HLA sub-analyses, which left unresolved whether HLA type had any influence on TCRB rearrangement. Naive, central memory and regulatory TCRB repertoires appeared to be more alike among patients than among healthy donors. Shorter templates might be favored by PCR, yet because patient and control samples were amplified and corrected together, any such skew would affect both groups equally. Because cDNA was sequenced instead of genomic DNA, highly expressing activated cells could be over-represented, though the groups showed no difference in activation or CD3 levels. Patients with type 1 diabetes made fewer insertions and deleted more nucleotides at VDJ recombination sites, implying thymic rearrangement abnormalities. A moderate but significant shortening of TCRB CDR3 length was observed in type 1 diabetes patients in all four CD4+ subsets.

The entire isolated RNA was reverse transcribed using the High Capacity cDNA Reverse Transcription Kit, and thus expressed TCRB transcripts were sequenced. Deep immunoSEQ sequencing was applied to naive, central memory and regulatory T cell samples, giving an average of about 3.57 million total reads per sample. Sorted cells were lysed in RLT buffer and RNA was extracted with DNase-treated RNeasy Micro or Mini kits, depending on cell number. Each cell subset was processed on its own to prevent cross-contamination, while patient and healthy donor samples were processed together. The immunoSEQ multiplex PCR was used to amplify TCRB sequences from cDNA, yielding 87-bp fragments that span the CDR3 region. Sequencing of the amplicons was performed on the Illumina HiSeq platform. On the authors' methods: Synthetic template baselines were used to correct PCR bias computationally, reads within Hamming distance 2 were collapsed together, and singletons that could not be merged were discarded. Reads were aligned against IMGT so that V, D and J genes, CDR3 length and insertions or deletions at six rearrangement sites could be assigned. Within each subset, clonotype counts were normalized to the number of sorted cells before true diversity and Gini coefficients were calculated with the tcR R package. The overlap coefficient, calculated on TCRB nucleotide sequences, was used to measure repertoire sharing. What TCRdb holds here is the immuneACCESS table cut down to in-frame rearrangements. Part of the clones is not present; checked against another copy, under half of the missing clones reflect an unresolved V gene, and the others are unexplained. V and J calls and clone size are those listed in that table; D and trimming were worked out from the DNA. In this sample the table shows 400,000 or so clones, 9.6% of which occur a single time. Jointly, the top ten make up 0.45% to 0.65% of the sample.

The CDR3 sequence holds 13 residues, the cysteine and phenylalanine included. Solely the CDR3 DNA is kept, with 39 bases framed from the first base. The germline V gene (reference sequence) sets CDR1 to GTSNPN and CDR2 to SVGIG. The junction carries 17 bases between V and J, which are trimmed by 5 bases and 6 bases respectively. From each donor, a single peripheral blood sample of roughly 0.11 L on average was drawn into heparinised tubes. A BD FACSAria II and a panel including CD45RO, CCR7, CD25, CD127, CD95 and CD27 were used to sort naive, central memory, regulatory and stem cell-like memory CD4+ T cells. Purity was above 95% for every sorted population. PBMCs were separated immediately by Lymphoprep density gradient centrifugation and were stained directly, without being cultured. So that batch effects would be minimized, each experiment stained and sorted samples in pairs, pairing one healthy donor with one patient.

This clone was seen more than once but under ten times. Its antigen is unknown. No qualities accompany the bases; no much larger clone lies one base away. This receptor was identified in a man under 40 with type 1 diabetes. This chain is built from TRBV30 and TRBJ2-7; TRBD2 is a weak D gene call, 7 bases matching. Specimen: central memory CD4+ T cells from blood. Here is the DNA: TGTGCCTGGTGCCTCGGGGGGCAAAGCGAGCAGTACTTC. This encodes CAWCLGGQSEQYF.